The clone carrying this TCR beta chain was counted a few times. The CDR3 consists of 16 residues. Germline loops: CDR1 SGDLS, CDR2 YYNGEE. The V gene end was trimmed by 3 bases and the J gene end by 2 bases; junction bases not matched to a gene: 9. This specimen comes from a study of immune cell composition in non-small cell lung cancer. Sequenced by immunoSEQ multiplex PCR; TCRdb stores in-frame clones only, minus some. Of more than 4,000 clones detected, about 80% appear once; the ten largest clones hold 10% to 15%. The sequencing sample was made of lung tumor tissue. The chain links TRBV9 to TRBJ2-7, with 9 bases lining up with TRBD1. The receptor's source is a human donor with non-small cell lung cancer. The CDR3 reads CASSEGTGNMPYEQYF. DNA for the CDR3: TGTGCCAGCAGCGAGGGGACAGGGAACATGCCCTACGAGCAGTACTTC.